The 14 T cell receptor beta chains given below trace back to one sample, sequenced in a study of blood T cell repertoires in COVID-19. Generated by immunoSEQ multiplex PCR, the TCRdb table keeps only in-frame clones and is missing some. Of hundreds of thousands of clones in the sample, approximately 91% were seen once. Sequenced material: peripheral blood. These receptor sequences come from a woman in her 70s with COVID-19, enrolled during active disease.

V usage is TRBV9 and J usage is TRBJ2-1, with 9 positions matching TRBD2. The CDR3 extends over 16 amino acids. V lost 5 bases and J lost 0; bases outside the gene matches: 6. Germline assignment: CDR1 SGDLS and CDR2 YYNGEE. CDR3 in amino acids: CASSKSGGSSYNEQFF. The CDR3 region has the DNA TGTGCCAGCAGTAAAAGCGGGGGGAGCTCCTACAATGAGCAGTTCTTC.

The rearrangement uses TRBV6-5 and TRBJ1-5, with D hard to call. Germline V gene lookup returns CDR1 MNHEY and CDR2 SVGAGI. The CDR3 loop spans 15 amino acids. V lost 7 bases, J lost 2 bases, and 15 bases lay in between. The CDR3 bases are TGTGCCAGCACTACCAGGTCCTACGGCAATCAGCCCCAGCATTTT. As protein: CASTTRSYGNQPQHF.

J is TRBJ2-7 and V is TRBV6-5, with D possibly being TRBD2 (6 bases). The length of the CDR3 is 13 residues. V gave up 8 bases and J gave up 3 bases, with 14 bases separating them. Germline CDR1 and CDR2: MNHEY and SVGAGI. CDR3 region: CASRDWGVYEQYF. Here the CDR3 DNA reads TGTGCCAGCCGAGACTGGGGGGTCTACGAGCAGTACTTC.

The chain employs TRBV19 and TRBJ1-5; 9 bases match TRBD1. V shed 7 bases and J 0 bases; nucleotides not matched to a gene: 7. There are 16 residues in the CDR3. Germline loops: CDR1 LNHDA, CDR2 SQIVND (reference sequence). The CDR3 DNA sequence: TGTGCCAGTACCTCACAGGGGGCCTATAGCAATCAGCCCCAGCATTTT. Translation: CASTSQGAYSNQPQHF.

The chain combines TRBV30 with TRBJ1-1; weak D call: TRBD1 (6 bases). The V end lost 6 bases, the J end lost 10 bases, and 21 bases lay between the germline ends. The CDR3 consists of 13 residues. Germline loops: CDR1 GTSNPN, CDR2 SVGIG (reference sequence). Here the CDR3 DNA reads TGTGCCTGCCCAGGACAGTCGGGACGCGGAGCTTTCTTT. Its translation: CACPGQSGRGAFF.

The V and J genes are TRBV14 and TRBJ1-2; a weak D match, TRBD1 (5 bases). V lost 0 bases and J 8 bases, leaving 13 bases between the germline ends. This CDR3 has 14 residues. Per germline, CDR1 SGHDN and CDR2 FVKESK. The CDR3: CASSQERQGYGYTF. CDR3 DNA sequence: TGTGCCAGCAGCCAAGAAAGGCAGGGTTACGGCTACACCTTC.

The chain uses TRBV6-5 and TRBJ2-7; D unclear. The germline gives CDR1 MNHEY, CDR2 SVGAGI. The V gene lost 0 bases and the J gene lost 4 bases, with 13 bases spanning the gap. The CDR3 extends over 15 amino acids. CDR3 sequence reads: CASSYSLVGVYEQYF. CDR3 nucleotides: TGTGCCAGCAGTTACTCCCTGGTAGGAGTTTACGAGCAGTACTTC.

The chain carries TRBV28 and TRBJ2-7, with TRBD2 as a possible D gene (5 bases). The V gene's germline CDR1 is MDHEN and CDR2 SYDVKM. Trimming shortened V by 5 bases and J by 0 bases, and 8 bases separated the two germline ends. The CDR3 contains 13 residues. CDR3 coding DNA: TGTGCCAGCAGTGCCGGGGTCTCCTACGAGCAGTACTTC. Translation: CASSAGVSYEQYF. Based on the CDR3 plus reference TRBV28 and TRBJ2-7, the full variable domain is DVKVTQSSRYLVKRTGEKVFLECVQDMDHENMFWYRQDPGLGLRLIYFSYDVKMKEKGDIPEGYSVSREKKERFSLILESASTNQTSMYLCASSAGVSYEQYFGPGTRLTVT.

The chain employs TRBV19 and TRBJ1-1, with a weak D call TRBD1 (5 bases). The CDR3 extends over 14 amino acids. Trimming removed 11 bases at V and 0 bases at J, with 16 bases between. The germline CDR1 and CDR2 sequences are LNHDA and SQIVND (reference sequence). The CDR3, as DNA: TGTGCCTGCACGGTATGGGGGGTGAACACTGAAGCTTTCTTT. As protein: CACTVWGVNTEAFF.

The CDR3 DNA reads as TGTGCCAGCAGTACGGGACAGGGGTACTCACCCCTCCACTTT. This sequence encodes CASSTGQGYSPLHF. The genes are TRBV27 and TRBJ1-6; TRBD1 agrees at 10 bases. Trimming took 5 bases from V and 10 from J; bases not matched to a gene: 5. The length of the CDR3 is 14 residues. CDR1 is MNHEY, CDR2 SMNVEV, per germline (reference sequence).

This clone has a handful of counts. The chain recombines TRBV19 with TRBJ1-2; D is unclear. V lost 7 bases and J lost 0, with 9 bases in between. Germline V lookup: CDR1 LNHDA, CDR2 SQIVND (reference sequence). The CDR3 spans 13 residues. CDR3 DNA: TGTGCCAGTAAACGGGAGACTAACTATGGCTACACCTTC. Translating it yields CASKRETNYGYTF.

The chain has TRBV5-1 and TRBJ1-1; TRBD1 aligns across 8 bases. Germline V gene sequence: CDR1 SGHRS, CDR2 YFSETQ. Trimming cost V 4 bases and J 0 bases; bases outside gene matches: 5. The CDR3 has 15 residues. DNA for the CDR3: TGCGCCAGCAGCCGGGACAGGTGGGTGAACACTGAAGCTTTCTTT. Translated: CASSRDRWVNTEAFF.

The chain employs TRBV6-6 and TRBJ2-1; 12 nucleotides agree with TRBD2. The CDR3 has 15 amino acids. V was clipped by 6 bases and J by 4 bases; unmatched bases: 4. Germline values: CDR1 MNHNY, CDR2 SVGAGI (reference sequence). CDR3 DNA sequence: TGTGCCAGCAGCCTCCTAGCGGGGGGGTACAATGAGCAGTTCTTC. Encoded protein: CASSLLAGGYNEQFF.

The V gene is TRBV19, the J gene TRBJ2-2; 9 nucleotides match TRBD2. CDR3 length equals 16 residues. V shed 7 bases and J 6 bases; nucleotides not matched to a gene: 12. The V gene's germline CDR1 is LNHDA and CDR2 SQIVND (reference sequence). The CDR3 DNA sequence: TGTGCCAGTATTAAATTCCCGGGACTAGCATCCGGGGAGCTGTTTTTT. Protein sequence: CASIKFPGLASGELFF.